These 5 T cell receptor beta chains came from one sample sequenced in a study of blood T cell repertoires in COVID-19 (dated by TCRdb to the early 2020s). Library generation was performed with the immunoSEQ multiplex PCR assay. This immuneACCESS table, as held by TCRdb, lists in-frame sequences with V and J called but not all clones. Of the missing ones, under half trace to an unresolved V gene in checked studies; the others have no known cause. The sample records under 85,000 clones, around 87% of which are singletons. The ten most abundant clones make up about 15% of the sample. Sample: peripheral blood. The receptors here all came from a man aged 35 to 55 with COVID-19, enrolled during active disease.

This clone has only a few counts. V gene TRBV2 combines with J gene TRBJ2-1; D perhaps matches TRBD1 (5 bases). This CDR3 is 13 amino acids long. Germline CDR1 and CDR2: SNHLY and FYNNEI. Trimming left V 5 bases short and J 8 bases short, with 13 bases between. CDR3 in DNA: TGTGCCAGCAGTCCCTACAGGTCCCATGAGCAGTTCTTC. Protein: CASSPYRSHEQFF.

This chain connects TRBV5-4 to TRBJ1-2, with no clear D. V was trimmed by 2 bases and J by 5 bases, leaving 16 bases between them. CDR3 length equals 15 residues. Germline CDR1 SGHNT, CDR2 YYREEE (reference sequence). CDR3 DNA: TGTGCCAGCAGCTTCGGGAACCCCGCGGAGTATGGCTACACCTTC. Residues: CASSFGNPAEYGYTF.

This chain joins TRBV6-5 and TRBJ1-2, with a weak D call TRBD1 (6 bases). This CDR3 comprises 15 residues. The V end lost 5 bases, the J end lost 4 bases, and 17 bases lay between the germline ends. The germline CDR1 and CDR2 sequences are MNHEY and SVGAGI. CDR3 sequence reads: CASSRDRMGIYGYTF. DNA of the CDR3: TGTGCCAGCAGTAGAGACAGGATGGGGATCTATGGCTACACCTTC.

The genes are TRBV28 and TRBJ1-2, with D possibly TRBD1 on 5 matching bases. From germline, CDR1 is MDHEN and CDR2 SYDVKM. Trimming removed 4 bases from V and 1 base from J, with 16 bases in between. The CDR3 extends over 16 amino acids. The CDR3 coding sequence is TGTGCCAGCAGTTCGTATCAGGGTAGCATTAACTATGGCTACACCTTC. Translated: CASSSYQGSINYGYTF.

The chain combines TRBV5-5 with TRBJ1-2; D gene uncertain. This CDR3 has 13 amino acids. In germline, CDR1 is SGHKS, CDR2 YYEKEE (reference sequence). The V and J ends lost 0 bases and 4 bases respectively, with 7 bases between them. This chain's CDR3 is CASSLVIPYGYTF. CDR3 coding DNA: TGTGCCAGCAGCTTGGTAATCCCCTATGGCTACACCTTC.